The 13 T cell receptor beta chains reported below all come from one sample, sequenced in a study of T cell responses to AZD1222 COVID-19 vaccine. The method was immunoSEQ multiplex PCR; TCRdb's version includes in-frame clones alone and lacks a portion of them. The sample lists fewer than 130,000 clones, under 95% occurring once. Sequenced material: peripheral blood, taken on day 0 of AZD1222 vaccination. These receptors originate from an adult in good health.

This clone was picked up a small number of times. This rearrangement joins TRBV19 to TRBJ2-6; 7 nucleotides match TRBD1. Germline loops: CDR1 LNHDA, CDR2 SQIVND (reference sequence). The CDR3 contains 15 residues. Trimming at V came to 5 bases and at J to 1 base, leaving 2 bases not matched to a gene. This chain's CDR3 is CASSRQGSGANVLTF. Here the CDR3 DNA reads TGTGCCAGTAGTCGACAGGGATCTGGGGCCAACGTCCTGACTTTC.

This chain links TRBV24-1 with TRBJ1-2; D is uncertain. CDR1 KGHDR and CDR2 SFDVKD come from the germline V gene. The V end lost 3 bases, the J end lost 4 bases, and 11 bases lay between the germline ends. The CDR3 runs 14 residues. CDR3 in amino acids: CATSDTGRSYGYTF. In nucleotides, the CDR3 is TGTGCCACCAGTGATACGGGGAGGTCCTATGGCTACACCTTC.

The V gene is TRBV9, the J gene TRBJ1-2; D is perhaps TRBD1 (6 bases). There are 14 residues in the CDR3. Germline V gene lookup returns CDR1 SGDLS and CDR2 YYNGEE. Between the trimmed V and J ends, which lost 0 bases and 7 bases, there was a span of 13 bases. The CDR3 DNA is TGTGCCAGCAGCGTAGATTTGAGGGGGACTGGCTACACCTTC. This gives the protein CASSVDLRGTGYTF.

This sequence joins TRBV19 and TRBJ1-2; D possibly corresponds to TRBD1 (5 bases). V was trimmed by 5 bases and J by 0 bases, leaving 10 bases between them. Per germline, CDR1 LNHDA and CDR2 SQIVND (reference sequence). This CDR3 is built from 14 residues. The CDR3 protein is CASSDRRSNYGYTF. DNA of the CDR3: TGTGCCAGTAGTGACAGAAGATCTAACTATGGCTACACCTTC.

The J gene is TRBJ1-2, the V gene TRBV29-1, with D unclear. Germline values: CDR1 SQVTM, CDR2 ANQGSEA. The CDR3 loop spans 12 amino acids. Between the trimmed V and J ends, which lost 2 bases and 2 bases, there was a span of 6 bases. The CDR3 sequence: CSVEKKNYGYTF. The CDR3 region has the DNA TGCAGCGTTGAAAAAAAGAACTATGGCTACACCTTC.

The chain employs TRBV12-3 or TRBV12-4 and TRBJ1-2; a weak D match, TRBD1 (6 bases). V lost 6 bases and J lost 8, with 16 bases in between. The CDR3 is 13 amino acids. Here the CDR3 reads CASRGGLLEGYTF. The DNA for the CDR3 is TGTGCCAGCAGGGGGGGCCTACTCGAGGGCTACACCTTC.

V and J are TRBV4-1 and TRBJ1-3; maybe TRBD1 (5 bases). The germline CDR1 and CDR2 sequences are MGHRA and YSYEKL. Trimming pared 4 bases from V and 0 bases from J, leaving 13 bases between. CDR3 length: 16 amino acids. CDR3 loop: CASSLSGQSSGNTIYF. The DNA of the CDR3 is TGCGCCAGCAGCCTTTCGGGGCAGAGCTCTGGAAACACCATATATTTT.

The CDR3 region is CASSYSLAGAGETQYF. CDR3 bases: TGTGCCAGCAGTTACTCACTAGCGGGGGCGGGAGAGACCCAGTACTTC. The chain employs TRBV6-5 and TRBJ2-5; 11 bases align to TRBD2. The CDR3 extends over 16 amino acids. Per the germline V gene, CDR1 is MNHEY and CDR2 is SVGAGI. Unmatched junction bases numbered 4, after V lost 0 bases and J lost 4 bases.

This clone was found a few times. The V call is TRBV24-1, the J call TRBJ1-2; 9 positions match TRBD1. Per the germline V gene, CDR1 is KGHDR and CDR2 is SFDVKD. J was trimmed by 7 bases and V by 0 bases; bases with no gene match: 5. The CDR3 extends over 15 amino acids. The CDR3 region is CATSDLTGGVFGYTF. The CDR3 DNA is TGTGCCACCAGTGATTTGACAGGGGGCGTTTTTGGCTACACCTTC.

The chain couples TRBV6-5 to TRBJ2-1, with 11 nucleotides matching TRBD2. V trimming: 6 bases; J trimming: 10 bases; junction bases outside the gene matches: 11. The CDR3 loop spans 15 amino acids. Per the germline V gene, CDR1 is MNHEY and CDR2 is SVGAGI. In nucleotides, the CDR3 is TGTGCCAGCAGCCTTAGCGGGGGGGCCTTCTACGAGCAGTTCTTC. Amino acid sequence: CASSLSGGAFYEQFF.

The V gene is TRBV9, the J gene TRBJ1-5; 9 bases map to TRBD1. This CDR3 has 14 amino acids. Germline V lookup: CDR1 SGDLS, CDR2 YYNGEE. J was trimmed by 5 bases and V by 2 bases; bases with no gene match: 2. CDR3 in amino acids: CASSVGTGHQPQHF. CDR3 bases: TGTGCCAGCAGCGTGGGGACAGGGCATCAGCCCCAGCATTTT.

The CDR3 protein is CASSDGARGNEQFF. Here the CDR3 DNA reads TGTGCCAGCAGTGACGGGGCGAGGGGCAATGAGCAGTTCTTC. This chain joins TRBV27 and TRBJ2-1, with D perhaps TRBD1 or TRBD2 (5 bases each). The CDR3 loop spans 14 amino acids. Germline assignment: CDR1 MNHEY and CDR2 SMNVEV (reference sequence). The germline V and J ends were trimmed by 5 bases and 6 bases, with 14 bases remaining between them.

This sequence joins TRBV5-1 and TRBJ1-4; tentative D call: TRBD1 (5 bases). The CDR3 loop spans 15 amino acids. In germline, CDR1 is SGHRS, CDR2 YFSETQ. V was cut by 3 bases and J by 6 bases, with 15 bases left in between. CDR3 sequence reads: CASSSSGGTDEKLFF. The CDR3 DNA is TGCGCCAGCAGCTCCAGTGGGGGTACGGATGAAAAACTGTTTTTT.